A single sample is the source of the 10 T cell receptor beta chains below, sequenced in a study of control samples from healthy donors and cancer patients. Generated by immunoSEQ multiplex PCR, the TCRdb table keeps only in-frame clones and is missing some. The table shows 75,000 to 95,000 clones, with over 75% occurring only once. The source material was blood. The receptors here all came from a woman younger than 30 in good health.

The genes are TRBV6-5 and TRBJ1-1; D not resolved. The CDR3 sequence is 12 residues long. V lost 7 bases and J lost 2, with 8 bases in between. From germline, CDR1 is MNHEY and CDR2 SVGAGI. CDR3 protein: CASTYGNTEAFF. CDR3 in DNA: TGTGCCAGCACGTATGGAAACACTGAAGCTTTCTTT.

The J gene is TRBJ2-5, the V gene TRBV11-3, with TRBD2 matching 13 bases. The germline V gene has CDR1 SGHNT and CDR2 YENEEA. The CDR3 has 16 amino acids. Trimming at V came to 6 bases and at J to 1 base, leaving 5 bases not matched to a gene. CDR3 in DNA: TGTGCCAGCAGTCTTAGACTAGCGGGGGGCCAAGAGACCCAGTACTTC. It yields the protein CASSLRLAGGQETQYF.

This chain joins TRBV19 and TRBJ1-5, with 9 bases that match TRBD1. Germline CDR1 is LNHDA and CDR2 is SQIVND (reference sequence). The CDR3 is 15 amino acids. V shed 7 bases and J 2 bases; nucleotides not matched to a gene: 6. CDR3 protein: CASTPRDRGNQPQHF. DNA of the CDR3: TGTGCCAGTACCCCGAGGGACAGGGGCAATCAGCCCCAGCATTTT.

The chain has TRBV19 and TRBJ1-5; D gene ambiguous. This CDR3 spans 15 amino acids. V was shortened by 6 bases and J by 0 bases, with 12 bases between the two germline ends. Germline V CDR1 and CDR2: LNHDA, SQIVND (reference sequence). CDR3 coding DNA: TGTGCCAGTAGGTCCCAGAAAGATAGCAATCAGCCCCAGCATTTT. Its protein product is CASRSQKDSNQPQHF.

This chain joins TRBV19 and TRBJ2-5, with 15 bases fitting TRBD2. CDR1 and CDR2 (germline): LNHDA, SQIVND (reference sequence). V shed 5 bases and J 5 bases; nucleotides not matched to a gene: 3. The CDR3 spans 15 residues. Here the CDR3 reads CASSPGLAGGETQYF. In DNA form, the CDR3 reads TGTGCCAGTAGTCCCGGACTAGCGGGGGGGGAGACCCAGTACTTC.

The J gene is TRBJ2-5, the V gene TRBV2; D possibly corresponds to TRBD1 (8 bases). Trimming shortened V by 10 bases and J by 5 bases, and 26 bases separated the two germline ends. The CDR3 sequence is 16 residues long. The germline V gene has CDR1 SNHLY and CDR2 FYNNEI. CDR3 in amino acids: CATQPDREGPGETQYF. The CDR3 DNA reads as TGTGCCACCCAGCCGGACAGGGAGGGTCCAGGGGAGACCCAGTACTTC.

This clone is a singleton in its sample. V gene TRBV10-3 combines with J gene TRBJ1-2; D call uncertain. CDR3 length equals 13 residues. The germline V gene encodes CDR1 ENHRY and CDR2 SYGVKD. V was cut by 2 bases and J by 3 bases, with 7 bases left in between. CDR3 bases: TGTGCCATCAGTGAGAGGCCAGACTATGGCTACACCTTC. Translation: CAISERPDYGYTF.

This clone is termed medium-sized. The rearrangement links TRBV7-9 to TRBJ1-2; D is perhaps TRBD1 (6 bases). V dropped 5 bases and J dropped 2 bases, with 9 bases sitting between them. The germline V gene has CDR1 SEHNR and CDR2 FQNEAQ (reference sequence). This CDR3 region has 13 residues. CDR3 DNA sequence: TGTGCCAGCAGCCGACAGGAAAACTATGGCTACACCTTC. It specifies CASSRQENYGYTF.

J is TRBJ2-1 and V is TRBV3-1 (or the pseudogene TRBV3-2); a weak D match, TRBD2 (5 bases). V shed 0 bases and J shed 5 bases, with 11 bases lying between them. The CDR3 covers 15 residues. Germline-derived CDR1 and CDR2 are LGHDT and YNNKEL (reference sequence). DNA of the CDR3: TGTGCCAGCAGCCAAGATCAGAGCGGAGACAATGAGCAGTTCTTC. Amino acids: CASSQDQSGDNEQFF.

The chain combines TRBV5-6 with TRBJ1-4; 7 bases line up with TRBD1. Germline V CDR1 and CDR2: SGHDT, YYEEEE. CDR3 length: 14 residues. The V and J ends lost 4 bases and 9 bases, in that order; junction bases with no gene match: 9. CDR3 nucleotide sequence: TGTGCCAGCAGCAACCGACAGGGCGGTCAAAAACTGTTTTTT. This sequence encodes CASSNRQGGQKLFF.